The 27 T cell receptor beta chains listed next were all sequenced from one sample in a study of T cell repertoires in cytomegalovirus infection. TCRdb reprocessed the reads via MiXCR and lists one record per CDR3 protein. Of about 740,000 distinct CDR3 sequences listed, under 40% are singletons. Sequences were obtained from PBMCs. Source of these receptors: a human donor in good health (CMV status not recorded). Some clones in this sample may be carry-over from other donors' samples.

This clonotype was observed many times. V is TRBV7-3 and J is TRBJ2-2; 14 nucleotides agree with TRBD2. The CDR3 is 17 residues long. V trimming: 5 bases; J trimming: 2 bases; junction bases outside the gene matches: 4. Per the germline V gene, CDR1 is SGHTA and CDR2 is FQGTGA. The CDR3, as DNA: TGTGCCAGCAGCCCGGGACTAGCGGGAGCAAACACCGGGGAGCTGTTTTTT. It codes for CASSPGLAGANTGELFF.

This clonotype was found many times. V gene TRBV12-3 or TRBV12-4 combines with J gene TRBJ1-1; TRBD1 might be the D (5 bases). This CDR3 has 14 residues. V shed 11 bases and J shed 1 base, with 17 bases lying between them. The CDR3 DNA reads as TGTGCCGCGCGTGACAGCACTGAGAACACTGAAGCTTTCTTT. Amino acids: CAARDSTENTEAFF.

V is TRBV20-1 and J is TRBJ2-1; 7 bases are shared with TRBD2. V was clipped by 6 bases and J by 7 bases; unmatched bases: 15. The CDR3 is 15 amino acids. The germline CDR1 and CDR2 sequences are DFQATT and SNEGSKA (reference sequence). For the CDR3, the DNA is TGCAGTGCGCCCAGGGAGGGCAGGGTATCGAATGAGCAGTTCTTC. Translation: CSAPREGRVSNEQFF.

V is TRBV20-1 and J is TRBJ2-1, with TRBD2 as a possible D gene (6 bases). V was cut by 3 bases and J by 5 bases, with 11 bases left in between. CDR1 and CDR2 from the germline V gene are DFQATT and SNEGSKA (reference sequence). This CDR3 has 13 residues. The CDR3 protein is CSASGGPNNEQFF. The CDR3 bases are TGCAGTGCTAGCGGGGGTCCCAACAATGAGCAGTTCTTC.

V gene TRBV7-2 combines with J gene TRBJ2-7, with D possibly being TRBD1 (6 bases). With 1 base removed from V and 0 bases from J, the gap between germline ends came to 13 bases. This CDR3 region has 16 residues. Germline values: CDR1 SGHTA, CDR2 FQGNSA. Here the CDR3 DNA reads TGTGCCAGCAGCTTAGGTCAGGGGCTGTCCTCCTACGAGCAGTACTTC. Amino acid sequence: CASSLGQGLSSYEQYF. Filled out from reference TRBV7-2 and TRBJ2-7, the complete variable domain reads GAGVSQSPSNKVTEKGKDVELRCDPISGHTALYWYRQSLGQGLEFLIYFQGNSAPDKSGLPSDRFSAERTGGSVSTLTIQRTQQEDSAVYLCASSLGQGLSSYEQYFGPGTRLTVT.

The chain employs TRBV12-3 or TRBV12-4 and TRBJ1-2, with 10 bases that match TRBD1. This CDR3 is 15 amino acids long. V lost 6 bases, J lost 8 bases, and 12 bases stayed unmatched. The CDR3, as DNA: TGTGCCAGCAGATTCCAGACAGGGGGCGCTGGAGGCTACACCTTC. Translation: CASRFQTGGAGGYTF.

This clonotype has more than one count but fewer than ten. The genes are TRBV7-9 and TRBJ2-1, with D perhaps TRBD1 (6 bases). The germline gives CDR1 SEHNR, CDR2 FQNEAQ (reference sequence). The CDR3 totals 14 residues. V was shortened by 5 bases and J by 5 bases, with 13 bases between the two germline ends. The CDR3: CASSHRDNHNEQFF. As DNA, the CDR3 is TGTGCCAGCAGCCACCGGGACAACCACAATGAGCAGTTCTTC.

The rearrangement uses TRBV29-1 and TRBJ2-6; perhaps TRBD1 as D (5 bases). V was clipped by 4 bases and J by 0 bases, with 7 bases between them. This CDR3 spans 14 amino acids. Germline V gene data show CDR1 as SQVTM and CDR2 as ANQGSEA. CDR3 DNA: TGCAGCGTTGGGGGCGACTCTGGGGCCAACGTCCTGACTTTC. Amino acids: CSVGGDSGANVLTF.

Concerning this clonotype: This clone may be a read error of a much larger clone one base away. The chain couples TRBV11-2 to TRBJ2-1, with no clear D. The germline gives CDR1 SGHAT, CDR2 FQNNGV. This CDR3 has 17 amino acids. Trimming took 2 bases from V and 0 from J, leaving 14 bases between them. CDR3 region: CASSLPGRVSSYNEQFF. The CDR3 DNA reads as TGTGCCAGCAGCTTACCCGGACGAGTAAGCTCCTACAATGAGCAGTTCTTC.

This clonotype was seen a handful of times. The rearrangement uses TRBV5-4 and TRBJ2-7; tentatively, D is TRBD2 (5 bases). V dropped 4 bases and J dropped 5 bases, with 19 bases sitting between them. CDR1 is SGHNT and CDR2 is YYREEE in the germline V gene (reference sequence). The CDR3 runs to 15 residues. The CDR3 coding sequence is TGTGCCAGCAGCCCCGGGGTGTCTGGGTACGACGAGCAGTACTTC. Protein: CASSPGVSGYDEQYF.

This clonotype was seen a handful of times. V and J are TRBV20-1 and TRBJ2-3; 10 bases align to TRBD1. From germline, CDR1 is DFQATT and CDR2 SNEGSKA (reference sequence). J was trimmed by 4 bases and V by 6 bases; bases with no gene match: 4. The CDR3 is made up of 13 amino acids. The CDR3: CSALGQGADTQYF. The CDR3 DNA is TGCAGTGCCCTTGGACAGGGGGCAGATACGCAGTATTTT.

This clonotype was recorded once. This CDR3 fails to terminate in the conserved phenylalanine or tryptophan, so it likely reflects a read error. The V gene is TRBV19, the J gene TRBJ1-2; 8 bases match TRBD1. V shed 7 bases, J shed 8 bases, and the junction held 15 bases outside the gene matches. CDR1 is LNHDA and CDR2 is SQIVND in the germline V gene (reference sequence). The CDR3 is 15 amino acids. The CDR3 coding sequence is TGTGCCAGTACCCCTACGGGGACAGGAGGTGGGGGCTACACCTTA. Encoded protein: CASTPTGTGGGGYTL.

A few counts support this clonotype. The CDR3 region is CASSLERASYEQYF. The CDR3, as DNA: TGTGCCAGCAGCTTAGAAAGGGCCTCCTACGAGCAGTACTTC. The rearrangement joins TRBV7-6 to TRBJ2-7; D is unclear. Trimming removed 1 base at V and 0 bases at J, with 7 bases between. Germline assignment: CDR1 SGHVS and CDR2 FNYEAQ. The CDR3 has 14 residues.

Only a few counts were recorded for this clonotype. This chain links TRBV6-1 with TRBJ1-5, with D perhaps TRBD1 (5 bases). Germline-derived CDR1 and CDR2 are MNHNS and SASEGT. CDR3 length equals 14 residues. V was cut by 6 bases and J by 7 bases, with 16 bases left in between. In DNA, the CDR3 is TGTGCCAGCAGGCTAGGACAAAAACTCCAGCCCCAGCATTTT. Amino acid sequence: CASRLGQKLQPQHF.

This clonotype was counted between two and nine times. The chain links TRBV10-3 to TRBJ1-1; D call uncertain. Germline V gene sequence: CDR1 ENHRY, CDR2 SYGVKD. Trimming shortened V by 0 bases and J by 7 bases, and 3 bases separated the two germline ends. The CDR3 contains 11 residues. This CDR3 reads CAISESSEAFF. The CDR3 coding sequence is TGTGCCATCAGTGAGTCAAGTGAAGCTTTCTTT.

This clonotype was observed a few times. The V and J genes are TRBV5-1 and TRBJ2-2; D not resolved. Germline V CDR1 and CDR2: SGHRS, YFSETQ. This CDR3 is built from 14 residues. V was cut by 4 bases and J by 5 bases, with 12 bases left in between. CDR3 amino acids: CASSIVGETGELFF. The CDR3 DNA is TGCGCCAGCAGCATAGTGGGTGAGACCGGGGAGCTGTTTTTT.

This clonotype was picked up many times. The chain uses TRBV7-2 and TRBJ2-1, with D possibly matching TRBD2 (5 bases). CDR1 is SGHTA, CDR2 FQGNSA, per germline. V gave up 3 bases and J gave up 1 base, with 10 bases separating them. The CDR3 runs to 15 residues. The DNA of the CDR3 is TGTGCCAGCAGCTTTACGGGGAGATCCTACAATGAGCAGTTCTTC. Protein: CASSFTGRSYNEQFF.

The rearrangement joins TRBV12-3 or TRBV12-4 to TRBJ1-2; the D is unclear. The CDR3 loop spans 12 amino acids. V was trimmed by 3 bases and J by 4 bases, leaving 6 bases between them. The DNA of the CDR3 is TGTGCCAGCAGTTTTGATTTCTATGGCTACACCTTC. Translation: CASSFDFYGYTF.

The chain joins TRBV19 to TRBJ2-3, with 7 bases identical to TRBD1. Germline CDR1 and CDR2: LNHDA and SQIVND (reference sequence). V lost 3 bases to trimming and J lost 6 bases; unmatched junction nucleotides: 6. The CDR3 runs 14 residues. The CDR3, as DNA: TGTGCCAGTAGTATCGACAGGGACCCCGATACGCAGTATTTT. It codes for CASSIDRDPDTQYF. The complete variable domain, with remaining parts taken from reference TRBV19 and TRBJ2-3, reads DGGITQSPKYLFRKEGQNVTLSCEQNLNHDAMYWYRQDPGQGLRLIYYSQIVNDFQKGDIAEGYSVSREKKESFPLTVTSAQKNPTAFYLCASSIDRDPDTQYFGPGTRLTVL.

This chain joins TRBV7-9 and TRBJ2-5, with TRBD1 identical over 7 bases. CDR1 SEHNR and CDR2 FQNEAQ come from the germline V gene (reference sequence). The V segment lost 5 bases and the J segment 0 bases; nucleotides outside the gene matches: 6. The CDR3 sequence is 15 residues long. The CDR3 protein is CASSPDRTYQETQYF. CDR3 DNA: TGTGCCAGCAGCCCGGACAGGACGTACCAAGAGACCCAGTACTTC.

This clonotype was counted only a few times. The gene calls are TRBV15 and TRBJ2-7, with unresolved D. The CDR3 runs to 12 residues. Per germline, CDR1 LNHNV and CDR2 YYDKDF (reference sequence). Trimming stripped 7 bases from V and 7 bases from J, with 14 bases between. This CDR3 reads CATTTPSGEQYF. The CDR3 nucleotides read TGTGCCACCACGACACCATCTGGGGAGCAGTACTTC. The whole variable domain, filled in from reference TRBV15 and TRBJ2-7, reads DAMVIQNPRYQVTQFGKPVTLSCSQTLNHNVMYWYQQKSSQAPKLLFHYYDKDFNNEADTPDNFQSRRPNTSFCFLDIRSPGLGDTAMYLCATTTPSGEQYFGPGTRLTVT.

This chain uses TRBV20-1 with TRBJ1-3; D not certain. This CDR3 has 16 residues. Between the trimmed V and J ends, which lost 1 base and 2 bases, there was a span of 15 bases. Germline loops: CDR1 DFQATT, CDR2 SNEGSKA (reference sequence). This chain's CDR3 is CSARAPRGLAGNTIYF. The CDR3 coding sequence is TGCAGTGCTAGAGCCCCCCGGGGTTTAGCTGGAAACACCATATATTTT.

This clonotype was detected a few times. V is TRBV27 and J is TRBJ2-5, with a possible D match to TRBD1 (6 bases). Germline loops: CDR1 MNHEY, CDR2 SMNVEV (reference sequence). This CDR3 has 14 amino acids. The germline V and J ends were trimmed by 6 bases and 5 bases, with 16 bases remaining between them. CDR3 protein: CASRPQGIGETQYF. CDR3 DNA sequence: TGTGCCAGCAGGCCACAGGGAATAGGCGAGACCCAGTACTTC.

There are many counts of this clonotype. In DNA, the CDR3 is TGTGCCAGCAGTTTAGGGACAAACGAGCAGTACTTC. As protein: CASSLGTNEQYF. The V call is TRBV12-3 or TRBV12-4, the J call TRBJ2-7; perhaps TRBD1 as D (5 bases). CDR3 size: 12 residues. V lost 1 base to trimming and J lost 5 bases, with 6 bases between them.

The count of this clonotype is one. A much larger clone differs by one base, so this may be a read error. The rearrangement joins TRBV7-8 to TRBJ1-2; D is undetermined. The CDR3 loop spans 17 amino acids. From germline, CDR1 is SGHVS and CDR2 FQNEAQ. The CDR3 DNA is TGTGCCAGCAGCCATTTGCGGCGGCACCCCTCTAACTATGGCTACCCCTTC. It specifies CASSHLRRHPSNYGYPF.

V is TRBV4-1 and J is TRBJ1-2; unclear D gene. Trimming removed 0 bases at V and 5 bases at J, with 13 bases between. CDR1 MGHRA and CDR2 YSYEKL come from the germline V gene. This CDR3 is built from 15 residues. CDR3 sequence reads: CASSQDPVTSYGYTF. The CDR3 DNA sequence: TGCGCCAGCAGCCAAGATCCAGTTACATCTTATGGCTACACCTTC.

In its sample, this clonotype was seen a few times. The chain combines TRBV6-6 with TRBJ2-2; the D call may be TRBD1 or TRBD2 (5 bases each). V gave up 0 bases and J gave up 1 base, with 9 bases separating them. This CDR3 has 16 residues. Germline V CDR1 and CDR2: MNHNY, SVGAGI (reference sequence). Written as DNA, the CDR3 is TGTGCCAGCAGTTACTCTGGGGGTCTGAACACCGGGGAGCTGTTTTTT. Its translation: CASSYSGGLNTGELFF.